The 21 T cell receptor beta chains in this list originate from one sample, sequenced in a study of T cells in tuberculosis. Produced via immunoSEQ multiplex PCR; TCRdb's table is partial and in-frame only. The sample has about 43,000 clones, around 94% seen once. The specimen was PBMCs. The receptors shown here come from a donor between 10 and 35 years old with latent tuberculosis or without tuberculosis infection. Some clones in this sample may be carry-over from other donors' samples.

The rearrangement uses TRBV10-3 and TRBJ1-2; D may be TRBD1 (6 bases). Germline CDR1 ENHRY, CDR2 SYGVKD. The CDR3 extends over 15 amino acids. The ends were cut back, 11 bases at V and 8 bases at J, with 27 bases in the middle. The CDR3 reads CASIQGGGGFGGYTF. The CDR3 coding sequence is TGTGCCTCAATACAGGGCGGTGGCGGCTTCGGGGGCTACACCTTC.

The V gene is TRBV19, the J gene TRBJ1-4; no firm D call. Trimming pared 0 bases from V and 10 bases from J, leaving 15 bases between. In germline, CDR1 is LNHDA, CDR2 SQIVND (reference sequence). This CDR3 is built from 15 residues. CDR3 in amino acids: CASSIDPATLGKLFF. The CDR3 DNA reads TGTGCCAGTAGTATAGATCCCGCGACTCTGGGAAAACTGTTTTTT.

This clone was observed a single time. This rearrangement joins TRBV9 to TRBJ2-1; possible D gene TRBD1, 6 bases. V gave up 4 bases and J gave up 7 bases, with 6 bases separating them. This CDR3 has 11 residues. Germline CDR1 is SGDLS and CDR2 is YYNGEE. CDR3 region: CASSQGNEQFF. The CDR3 bases are TGTGCCAGCAGCCAGGGGAATGAGCAGTTCTTC.

This clone was counted once. The J gene is TRBJ1-2, the V gene TRBV7-2; maybe TRBD1 (5 bases). This CDR3 contains 18 residues. Germline CDR1 SGHTA, CDR2 FQGNSA. V lost 1 base to trimming and J lost 5 bases, with 23 bases between them. The CDR3 loop is CASSLDGGQGRVRYGYTF. The CDR3, as DNA: TGTGCCAGCAGCTTAGACGGAGGGCAGGGTAGGGTGAGGTATGGCTACACCTTC.

The chain recombines TRBV19 with TRBJ2-2; D gene ambiguous. The CDR3 consists of 14 residues. CDR1 is LNHDA and CDR2 is SQIVND in the germline V gene (reference sequence). V lost 7 bases and J 1 base, leaving 10 bases between the germline ends. CDR3 amino acids: CASNVHMNTGELFF. CDR3 bases: TGTGCCAGTAATGTACATATGAACACCGGGGAGCTGTTTTTT.

J is TRBJ2-7 and V is TRBV19, with D maybe TRBD1 (6 bases). Germline CDR1 and CDR2: LNHDA and SQIVND (reference sequence). V lost 6 bases and J 1 base, leaving 22 bases between the germline ends. The CDR3 runs 17 residues. DNA for the CDR3: TGTGCCAGTAGCACCGGACAGAAATCATCCCTTTCCTACGAGCAGTACTTC. It codes for CASSTGQKSSLSYEQYF.

The chain recombines TRBV28 with TRBJ2-7; the match to TRBD1 covers 12 bases. CDR1 MDHEN and CDR2 SYDVKM come from the germline V gene. The CDR3 extends over 18 amino acids. V shed 6 bases and J 2 bases; nucleotides not matched to a gene: 14. The CDR3 spells CASSPRDRGPPNPYEQYF. CDR3 in DNA: TGTGCCAGCAGCCCCCGGGACAGGGGGCCCCCAAATCCCTACGAGCAGTACTTC.

The V and J genes are TRBV11-2 and TRBJ1-2; the D is unclear. This CDR3 spans 13 amino acids. Trimming cost V 4 bases and J 5 bases, with 11 bases left between them. Germline V gene data show CDR1 as SGHAT and CDR2 as FQNNGV. The CDR3 here is CASSSLTTYGYTF. The CDR3 DNA reads as TGTGCCAGCAGCTCTCTTACGACATATGGCTACACCTTC.

The J gene is TRBJ1-5, the V gene TRBV7-8, with D tentatively TRBD1 (5 bases). The V end lost 4 bases, the J end lost 0 bases, and 13 bases lay between the germline ends. CDR1 and CDR2 from the germline V gene are SGHVS and FQNEAQ. CDR3 length: 16 amino acids. DNA of the CDR3: TGTGCCAGCAGCTCAGGGAGGGGATATAGCAATCAGCCCCAGCATTTT. It specifies CASSSGRGYSNQPQHF. The variable domain in full, completed from reference TRBV7-8 and TRBJ1-5, reads GAGVSQSPRYKVAKRGQDVALRCDPISGHVSLFWYQQALGQGPEFLTYFQNEAQLDKSGLPSDRFFAERPEGSVSTLKIQRTQQEDSAVYLCASSSGRGYSNQPQHFGDGTRLSIL.

V gene TRBV4-1 combines with J gene TRBJ2-7, with TRBD1 identical over 9 bases. Per the germline V gene, CDR1 is MGHRA and CDR2 is YSYEKL. The CDR3 is 17 residues long. The trim removed 6 bases at V and 5 bases at J, leaving 17 bases unmatched. This chain's CDR3 is CASRPLPFWDRVDEQYF. In DNA, the CDR3 is TGCGCCAGCAGACCACTGCCCTTTTGGGACAGGGTTGACGAGCAGTACTTC.

The V call is TRBV28, the J call TRBJ2-7; the match to TRBD2 covers 7 bases. V lost 7 bases and J lost 1; bases outside the gene matches: 7. CDR1 MDHEN and CDR2 SYDVKM come from the germline V gene. This CDR3 is 14 amino acids long. For the CDR3, the DNA is TGTGCCAGCACGTCCGCCGGGAGGTCCTACGAGCAGTACTTC. This gives the protein CASTSAGRSYEQYF.

Only one count was recorded for this clone. The V gene is TRBV5-1, the J gene TRBJ2-2; unclear D gene. The V end lost 9 bases, the J end lost 0 bases, and 15 bases lay between the germline ends. Germline V gives CDR1 SGHRS, CDR2 YFSETQ. The CDR3 spans 15 residues. The CDR3 DNA sequence: TGCGCCACCCGAGTCCAGGAATCGAACACCGGGGAGCTGTTTTTT. It encodes CATRVQESNTGELFF. Supplemented by reference TRBV5-1 and TRBJ2-2, the full variable domain reads KAGVTQTPRYLIKTRGQQVTLSCSPISGHRSVSWYQQTPGQGLQFLFEYFSETQRNKGNFPGRFSGRQFSNSRSEMNVSTLELGDSALYLCATRVQESNTGELFFGEGSRLTVL.

The chain recombines TRBV4-2 with TRBJ2-3, with TRBD2 identical over 10 bases. The length of the CDR3 is 16 residues. J was trimmed by 4 bases and V by 2 bases; bases with no gene match: 6. Germline lookup yields CDR1 LGHNA and CDR2 YNFKEQ. CDR3 bases: TGTGCCAGCAGCCAAACTCTAGCGGGAGTAGCAGATACGCAGTATTTT. Amino acids: CASSQTLAGVADTQYF.

The chain employs TRBV7-8 and TRBJ2-7, with D possibly being TRBD2 (5 bases). The CDR3 consists of 15 residues. V shed 5 bases and J shed 2 bases, with 16 bases lying between them. The germline V gene has CDR1 SGHVS and CDR2 FQNEAQ. CDR3 loop: CASSPQRIAAYEQYF. CDR3 nucleotides: TGTGCCAGCAGCCCCCAGCGGATTGCTGCCTACGAGCAGTACTTC.

This chain connects TRBV9 to TRBJ2-3; a weak D match, TRBD2 (5 bases). The germline V and J ends were trimmed by 0 bases and 3 bases, with 8 bases remaining between them. This CDR3 is built from 14 residues. CDR1 and CDR2 from the germline V gene are SGDLS and YYNGEE. Here the CDR3 reads CASSVESGTDTQYF. The CDR3 DNA sequence: TGTGCCAGCAGCGTAGAGAGCGGAACAGATACGCAGTATTTT. Full variable domain (outside the CDR3, taken from reference TRBV9 and TRBJ2-3): DSGVTQTPKHLITATGQRVTLRCSPRSGDLSVYWYQQSLDQGLQFLIQYYNGEERAKGNILERFSAQQFPDLHSELNLSSLELGDSALYFCASSVESGTDTQYFGPGTRLTVL.

This chain connects TRBV6-1 to TRBJ2-1; possible D gene TRBD2, 7 bases. Looked up from germline, CDR1 is MNHNS and CDR2 is SASEGT. V was clipped by 1 base and J by 6 bases, with 16 bases between them. This CDR3 contains 16 residues. The CDR3 sequence: CASSEVRRGRLNEQFF. CDR3 in DNA: TGTGCCAGCAGTGAAGTTAGGCGGGGGCGCCTCAATGAGCAGTTCTTC.

V gene TRBV4-3 combines with J gene TRBJ1-5; 7 nucleotides align to TRBD1. The CDR3 totals 15 residues. The V segment lost 0 bases and the J segment 6 bases; nucleotides outside the gene matches: 5. Looked up from germline, CDR1 is LGHNA and CDR2 is YSLEER. CDR3 protein: CASSQEPDRIQPQHF. The CDR3 nucleotides are TGCGCCAGCAGCCAAGAGCCGGACAGGATTCAGCCCCAGCATTTT.

The rearrangement uses TRBV4-1 and TRBJ1-5; 7 bases agree with TRBD1. Germline values: CDR1 MGHRA, CDR2 YSYEKL. The ends lost 0 bases at V and 2 bases at J; junction bases unmatched: 1. The CDR3 totals 15 residues. CDR3 nucleotide sequence: TGCGCCAGCAGCCAAGAAACAGGGGGCAATCAGCCCCAGCATTTT. Its protein is CASSQETGGNQPQHF.

The chain is built from TRBV7-3 and TRBJ2-7, with D perhaps TRBD1 (8 bases). This CDR3 has 15 amino acids. V gave up 5 bases and J gave up 9 bases, with 23 bases separating them. The V gene's germline CDR1 is SGHTA and CDR2 FQGTGA. CDR3: CASSPGGQGATAQYF. The DNA of the CDR3 is TGTGCCAGCAGCCCGGGGGGCCAGGGGGCTACGGCGCAGTACTTC.

The chain recombines TRBV4-1 with TRBJ2-6; weak D call: TRBD2 (5 bases). V lost 0 bases, J lost 2 bases, and 8 bases lay in between. The CDR3 loop spans 16 amino acids. Germline V gives CDR1 MGHRA, CDR2 YSYEKL. DNA of the CDR3: TGCGCCAGCAGCCAAGATGAGGGAACTGGGGCCAACGTCCTGACTTTC. This encodes CASSQDEGTGANVLTF.

The chain joins TRBV5-6 to TRBJ1-4; TRBD1 matches at 7 bases. Germline CDR1 and CDR2: SGHDT and YYEEEE. This CDR3 contains 14 residues. V was pared by 4 bases and J by 5 bases, with 5 bases of the junction left unmatched. CDR3: CASSAGQQNEKLFF. CDR3 bases: TGTGCCAGCAGCGCGGGACAGCAGAATGAAAAACTGTTTTTT.